This T cell receptor beta chain is drawn from a study of vaccination and CD4 T cells after COVID-19. The treatment: 10-day PBMC culture with coronavirus spike peptide pools or control peptides (ViraFEST assay). Cultured CD4+ T-cell DNA underwent Oncomine TCR Beta short-read sequencing. TCRdb recomputed calls from the PCR reads with MiXCR, one row per CDR3 protein. The table records about 20,000 distinct CDR3 sequences, 65% to 80% of them present only once. This clonotype was seen only a few times. Its antigen is not identified. Trimming took 3 bases from V and 0 from J, leaving 11 bases between them. CDR3 length: 14 amino acids. Germline CDR1 and CDR2: SQVTM and ANQGSEA.

V gene TRBV29-1 combines with J gene TRBJ1-2; D might be TRBD1 (5 bases). This clonotype was sampled from a human donor who had recovered from COVID-19. The sample was CD4+ T cells from blood, cultured in vitro. This chain's CDR3 is CSVEAGFPNYGYTF. The CDR3 DNA is TGCAGCGTTGAGGCAGGGTTTCCTAACTATGGCTACACCTTC.